This paragraph covers one T cell receptor (beta chain) sequence. What it binds is unknown. This sample was taken from a study of shared clonotypes between healthy human individuals. The CDR3 totals 12 residues. Germline V gives CDR1 SGHDN, CDR2 FVKESK. V lost 3 bases and J 6 bases, leaving 5 bases between the germline ends. Generated by immunoSEQ multiplex PCR, the TCRdb table keeps only in-frame clones and is missing some. This table has over a million clones, more than 65% appearing once. Study outcomes and limitations: Among several donors, roughly 5.5% of naive CD4 clonotypes were found in common. As a rule, naive subsets had a larger estimated richness than memory subsets.

The chain carries TRBV14 and TRBJ2-2; D is undetermined. The TCR was taken from a man aged 18 to 30 in good health. Material for sequencing was memory CD4+ T cells sorted from blood. Subset reported: CD45RA-negative fraction. CDR3 bases: TGTGCCAGCAGCCACTTCCCCGGGGAGCTGTTTTTT. Its translation is CASSHFPGELFF.